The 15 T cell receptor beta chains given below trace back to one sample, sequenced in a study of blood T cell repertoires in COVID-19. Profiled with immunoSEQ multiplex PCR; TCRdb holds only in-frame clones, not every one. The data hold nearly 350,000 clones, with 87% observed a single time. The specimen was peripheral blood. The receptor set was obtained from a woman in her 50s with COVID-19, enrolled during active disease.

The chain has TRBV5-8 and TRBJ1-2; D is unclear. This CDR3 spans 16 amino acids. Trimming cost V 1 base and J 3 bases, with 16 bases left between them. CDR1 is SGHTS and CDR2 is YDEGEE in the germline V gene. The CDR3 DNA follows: TGTGCCAGCAGCTTGCGAGGGAGTTTAATTCACTATGGCTACACCTTC. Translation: CASSLRGSLIHYGYTF.

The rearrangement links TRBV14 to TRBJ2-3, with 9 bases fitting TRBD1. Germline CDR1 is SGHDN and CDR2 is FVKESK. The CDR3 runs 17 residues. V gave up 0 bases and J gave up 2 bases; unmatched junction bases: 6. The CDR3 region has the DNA TGTGCCAGCAGCCAAGATTTGGGACAGGGCATCACAGATACGCAGTATTTT. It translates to CASSQDLGQGITDTQYF.

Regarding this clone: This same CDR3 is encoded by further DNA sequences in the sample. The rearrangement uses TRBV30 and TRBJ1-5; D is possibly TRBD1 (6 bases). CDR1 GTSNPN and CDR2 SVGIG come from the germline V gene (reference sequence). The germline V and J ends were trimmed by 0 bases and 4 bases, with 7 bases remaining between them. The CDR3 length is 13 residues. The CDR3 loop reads CAWSVQGNQPQHF. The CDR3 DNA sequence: TGTGCCTGGAGTGTACAGGGAAATCAGCCCCAGCATTTT. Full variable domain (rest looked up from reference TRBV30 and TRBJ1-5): SQTIHQWPATLVQPVGSPLSLECTVEGTSNPNLYWYRQAAGRGLQLLFYSVGIGQISSEVPQNLSASRPQDRQFILSSKKLLLSDSGFYLCAWSVQGNQPQHFGDGTRLSIL.

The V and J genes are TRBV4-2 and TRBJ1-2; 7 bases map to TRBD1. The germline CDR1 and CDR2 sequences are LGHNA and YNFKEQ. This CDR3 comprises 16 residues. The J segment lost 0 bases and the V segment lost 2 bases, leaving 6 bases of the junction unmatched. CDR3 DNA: TGTGCCAGCAGCCAACTCGGGACAGAAGCTAACTATGGCTACACCTTC. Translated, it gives CASSQLGTEANYGYTF.

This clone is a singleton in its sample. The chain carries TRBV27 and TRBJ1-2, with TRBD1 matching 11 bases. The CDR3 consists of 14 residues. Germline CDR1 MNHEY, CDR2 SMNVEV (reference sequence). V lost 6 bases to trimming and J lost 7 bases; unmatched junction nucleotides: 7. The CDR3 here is CASSLGQGASGYTF. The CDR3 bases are TGTGCCAGCAGCCTCGGACAGGGGGCGAGTGGCTACACCTTC.

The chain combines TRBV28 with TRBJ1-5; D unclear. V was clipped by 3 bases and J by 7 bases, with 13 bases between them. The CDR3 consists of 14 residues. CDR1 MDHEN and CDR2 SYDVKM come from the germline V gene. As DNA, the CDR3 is TGTGCCAGCAGTTTCCAAAGCCCGGGACAGCCCCAGCATTTT. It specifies CASSFQSPGQPQHF.

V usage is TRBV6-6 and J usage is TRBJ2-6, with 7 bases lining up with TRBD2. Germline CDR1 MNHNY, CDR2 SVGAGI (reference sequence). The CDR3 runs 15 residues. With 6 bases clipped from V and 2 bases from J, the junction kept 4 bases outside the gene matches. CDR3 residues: CASSITSAGANVLTF. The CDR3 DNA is TGTGCCAGCAGCATCACTAGCGCTGGGGCCAACGTCCTGACTTTC.

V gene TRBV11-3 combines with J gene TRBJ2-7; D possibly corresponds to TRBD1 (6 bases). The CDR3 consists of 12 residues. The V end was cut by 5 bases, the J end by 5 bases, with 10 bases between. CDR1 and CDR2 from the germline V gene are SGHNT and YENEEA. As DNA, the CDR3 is TGTGCCAGCAGCCCATACAGGGACGAGCAGTACTTC. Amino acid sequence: CASSPYRDEQYF.

CDR3 residues: CASSFNYRGKTQYF. CDR3 bases: TGTGCCAGCAGTTTTAACTACAGGGGGAAGACCCAGTACTTC. This rearrangement joins TRBV6-5 to TRBJ2-5; 8 bases fit TRBD1. After removal of 4 bases from V and 6 bases from J, the junction contained 7 bases not matched to a gene. CDR3 length equals 14 residues. Germline V gene lookup returns CDR1 MNHEY and CDR2 SVGAGI.

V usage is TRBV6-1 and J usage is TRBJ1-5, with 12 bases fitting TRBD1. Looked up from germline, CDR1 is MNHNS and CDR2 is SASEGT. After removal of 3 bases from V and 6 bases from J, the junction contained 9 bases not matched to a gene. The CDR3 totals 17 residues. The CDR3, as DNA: TGTGCCAGCAGTGAGAGCCCCGGGACAGGGGGCCTTCAGCCCCAGCATTTT. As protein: CASSESPGTGGLQPQHF.

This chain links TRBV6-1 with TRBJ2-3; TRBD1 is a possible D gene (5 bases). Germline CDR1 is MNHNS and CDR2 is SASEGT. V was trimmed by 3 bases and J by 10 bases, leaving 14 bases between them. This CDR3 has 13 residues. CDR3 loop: CASSDSRARAQYF. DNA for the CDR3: TGTGCCAGCAGTGATTCTCGGGCCAGGGCGCAGTATTTT.

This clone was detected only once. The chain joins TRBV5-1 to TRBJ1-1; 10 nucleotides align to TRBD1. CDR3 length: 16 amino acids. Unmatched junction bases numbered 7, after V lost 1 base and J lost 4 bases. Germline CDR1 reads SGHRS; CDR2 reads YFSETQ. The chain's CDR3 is CASSLFRTGGSTEAFF. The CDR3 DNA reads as TGCGCCAGCAGCTTGTTTCGGACAGGGGGAAGCACTGAAGCTTTCTTT.

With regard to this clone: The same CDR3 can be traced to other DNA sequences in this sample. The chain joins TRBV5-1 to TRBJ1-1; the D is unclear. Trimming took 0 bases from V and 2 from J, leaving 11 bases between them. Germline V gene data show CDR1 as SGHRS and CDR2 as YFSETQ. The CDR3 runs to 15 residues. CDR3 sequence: CASSLGAGLNTEAFF. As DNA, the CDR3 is TGCGCCAGCAGCTTGGGGGCAGGATTAAACACTGAAGCTTTCTTT.

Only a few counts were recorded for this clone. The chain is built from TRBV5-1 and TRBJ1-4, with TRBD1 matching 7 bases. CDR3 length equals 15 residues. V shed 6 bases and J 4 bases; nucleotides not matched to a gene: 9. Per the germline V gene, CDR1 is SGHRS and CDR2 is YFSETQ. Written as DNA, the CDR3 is TGCGCCAGCACCTTCTCCGGGGACAGTAATGAAAAACTGTTTTTT. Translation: CASTFSGDSNEKLFF.

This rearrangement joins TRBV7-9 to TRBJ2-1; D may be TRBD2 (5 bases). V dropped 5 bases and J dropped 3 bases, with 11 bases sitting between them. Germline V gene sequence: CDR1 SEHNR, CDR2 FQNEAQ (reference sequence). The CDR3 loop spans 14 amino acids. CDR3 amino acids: CASSKSGYYNEQFF. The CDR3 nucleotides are TGTGCCAGCAGCAAAAGCGGCTACTACAATGAGCAGTTCTTC.